The TCR beta chain described here comes from a study of T-cell reconstitution after alpha-beta-depleted transplantation in children. Study-wide findings and caveats: T-cell numbers and diversity one year post-transplant derived largely from freshly generated T cells. Several hundred expanded graft clones reportedly gave rise to the alpha-beta T cells present about two months after transplant. In some patients, recipient T cells and intrathymic progenitors surviving conditioning explained high day-60 diversity.

Unique molecular identifiers were used in preparing the TCRbeta library. TCRdb reprocessed the PCR reads with MiXCR, giving one entry per CDR3 protein. The profile shows some 180,000 distinct CDR3 sequences, roughly 7.1% of them singletons. About this clonotype: Its antigen is unknown. Lacking the conserved final phenylalanine or tryptophan, this CDR3 likely reflects a read error.

Germline assignment: CDR1 ENHRY and CDR2 SYGVKD. The V gene lost 6 bases and the J gene lost 4 bases, with 15 bases spanning the gap. The CDR3 is 15 residues long. This receptor was obtained from a boy between 2 and 10 years old with acute lymphoblastic leukemia, due to receive a stem cell transplant. Source: PBMCs, taken before TCRalphabeta/CD19-depleted stem cell transplant. This chain uses TRBV10-3 with TRBJ2-2; D may match TRBD1 or TRBD2 (5 bases each). CDR3 residues: CAISPGASPTGELFC. CDR3 nucleotide sequence: TGTGCCATCAGCCCCGGGGCCAGCCCCACCGGGGAGCTGTTTTGT.